These 14 T cell receptor beta chains were sequenced from one sample in a study of cytomegalovirus exposure and HLA in healthy donors. PCR primers comprised 60 Vbeta and 13 Jbeta primers. Measured with immunoSEQ multiplex PCR; TCRdb has only the in-frame clones, and not every one. The table records under 150,000 clones, around three quarters of them present only once. Specimen: PBMCs. All receptors come from a woman aged 40 to 50 in good health and CMV-seropositive.

The chain joins TRBV7-3 to TRBJ2-5; possible D gene TRBD2, 6 bases. This CDR3 is 15 amino acids long. Trimming removed 5 bases from V and 7 bases from J, with 20 bases in between. Germline CDR1 reads SGHTA; CDR2 reads FQGTGA. CDR3 bases: TGTGCCAGCAGCCCCGAGTTGGGGGGAGGAGGGACCCAGTACTTC. It yields the protein CASSPELGGGGTQYF.

The chain combines TRBV4-1 with TRBJ2-7, with 9 nucleotides matching TRBD1. The germline gives CDR1 MGHRA, CDR2 YSYEKL. With V trimmed by 4 bases and J by 0 bases, 7 bases remained unmatched. This CDR3 comprises 16 residues. The CDR3 spells CASSPAGTGPSYEQYF. In nucleotides, the CDR3 is TGCGCCAGCAGCCCCGCCGGGACAGGGCCCTCCTACGAGCAGTACTTC.

V gene TRBV7-3 combines with J gene TRBJ2-3; a possible D gene is TRBD2 (5 bases). Germline CDR1 reads SGHTA; CDR2 reads FQGTGA. This CDR3 region has 13 residues. Trimming pared 3 bases from V and 2 bases from J, leaving 6 bases between. CDR3 region: CASSFDYTDTQYF. The DNA for the CDR3 is TGTGCCAGCAGCTTTGACTACACAGATACGCAGTATTTT.

The rearrangement joins TRBV7-2 to TRBJ1-1; 7 bases line up with TRBD1. The CDR3 is 14 amino acids. With V trimmed by 6 bases and J by 1 base, 5 bases remained unmatched. Germline V CDR1 and CDR2: SGHTA, FQGNSA. This CDR3 is CASRAGGGNTEAFF. The CDR3 DNA is TGTGCCAGCAGGGCAGGGGGTGGGAACACTGAAGCTTTCTTT.

The V and J genes are TRBV6-6 and TRBJ2-1; 8 nucleotides line up with TRBD1. From germline, CDR1 is MNHNY and CDR2 SVGAGI (reference sequence). The CDR3 spans 14 residues. V lost 7 bases and J lost 4; bases outside the gene matches: 6. The CDR3 is CASTLTGAYNEQFF. CDR3 coding DNA: TGTGCCAGCACCCTGACAGGGGCGTACAATGAGCAGTTCTTC.

The rearrangement links TRBV7-9 to TRBJ2-7; no definite D call. The CDR3 runs 11 residues. CDR1 SEHNR and CDR2 FQNEAQ come from the germline V gene (reference sequence). Trimming pared 5 bases from V and 1 base from J, leaving 3 bases between. The CDR3 here is CASSLSYEQYF. The CDR3 DNA follows: TGTGCCAGCAGCCTATCCTACGAGCAGTACTTC.

This chain's CDR3 is CASSRGQNEKLFF. CDR3 in DNA: TGTGCCAGCAGCAGAGGACAGAATGAAAAACTGTTTTTT. The chain combines TRBV7-9 with TRBJ1-4; possibly TRBD1 for D (6 bases). This CDR3 region has 13 residues. Looked up from germline, CDR1 is SEHNR and CDR2 is FQNEAQ (reference sequence). The V end lost 5 bases, the J end lost 5 bases, and 9 bases lay between the germline ends.

This chain uses TRBV10-3 with TRBJ2-1, with TRBD2 identical over 11 bases. This CDR3 comprises 16 residues. V was clipped by 5 bases and J by 4 bases; unmatched bases: 7. Germline V gene data show CDR1 as ENHRY and CDR2 as SYGVKD. The CDR3 coding sequence is TGTGCCATCAGTTCTTCTAGCGGGAGGAGTTACAATGAGCAGTTCTTC. Translated, it gives CAISSSSGRSYNEQFF.

On this clone itself: The sample has other DNA sequences that encode this CDR3 too. V and J are TRBV2 and TRBJ2-1; D not certain. Trimming took off 5 bases at V and 4 bases at J, with 3 bases between the two ends. This CDR3 spans 11 amino acids. Germline values: CDR1 SNHLY, CDR2 FYNNEI. The CDR3 sequence: CASSQYNEQFF. The CDR3 DNA reads as TGTGCCAGCAGTCAGTACAATGAGCAGTTCTTC.

The rearrangement links TRBV5-1 to TRBJ1-2; 10 nucleotides line up with TRBD1. The V gene end was trimmed by 3 bases and the J gene end by 6 bases; junction bases not matched to a gene: 2. From germline, CDR1 is SGHRS and CDR2 YFSETQ. This CDR3 spans 13 amino acids. CDR3 DNA: TGCGCCAGCAGCTCGACAGGGGGCAATGGCTACACCTTC. Protein product: CASSSTGGNGYTF.

This clone was detected a few times. This sequence joins TRBV5-1 and TRBJ2-7, with 9 bases identical to TRBD2. V shed 5 bases, J shed 6 bases, and the junction held 9 bases outside the gene matches. The CDR3 has 14 amino acids. The germline V gene encodes CDR1 SGHRS and CDR2 YFSETQ. The CDR3 bases are TGCGCCAGCAGAGCGGCTAGCGGGACGCCCGAGCAGTACTTC. Its translation is CASRAASGTPEQYF.

The rearrangement links TRBV30 to TRBJ2-7, with a weak D call TRBD1 (6 bases). The V and J ends lost 0 bases and 3 bases respectively, with 12 bases between them. Looked up from germline, CDR1 is GTSNPN and CDR2 is SVGIG (reference sequence). The CDR3 loop spans 14 amino acids. The CDR3 loop reads CAWSVWARGYEQYF. DNA of the CDR3: TGTGCCTGGAGTGTTTGGGCCAGGGGCTACGAGCAGTACTTC.

The V gene is TRBV6-1, the J gene TRBJ2-1, with a tentative D call TRBD2 (6 bases). The germline V gene encodes CDR1 MNHNS and CDR2 SASEGT. The length of the CDR3 is 14 residues. The V end lost 10 bases, the J end lost 5 bases, and 18 bases lay between the germline ends. CDR3 nucleotides: TGTGCCATAACGGCGTGGCTAGCGAACAATGAGCAGTTCTTC. It is translated as CAITAWLANNEQFF.

The chain has TRBV5-6 and TRBJ2-1, with no clear D. There are 14 residues in the CDR3. V lost 0 bases and J lost 5, with 9 bases in between. CDR1 and CDR2 (germline): SGHDT, YYEEEE. The CDR3 DNA reads TGTGCCAGCAGCTTGGGTGGCCAGAACAATGAGCAGTTCTTC. It translates to CASSLGGQNNEQFF.